Below, 22 T cell receptor beta chains from the same sample are listed, as sequenced in a study of blood T cell repertoires in COVID-19. Profiled with immunoSEQ multiplex PCR; TCRdb holds only in-frame clones, not every one. The profile covers approximately 50,000 clones, with about nine tenths appearing a single time and 6.5% to 8% taken by the ten largest. Sequenced input: peripheral blood. These receptors originate from a man aged 50-59 years with active COVID-19.

The table lists this clone with a few counts. The rearrangement links TRBV12-3 or TRBV12-4 to TRBJ2-7, with D possibly TRBD2 on 6 matching bases. This CDR3 has 13 amino acids. V lost 3 bases to trimming and J lost 5 bases, with 11 bases between them. The chain's CDR3 is CASSFGGSDEQYF. The CDR3 DNA reads TGTGCCAGCAGTTTCGGGGGAAGCGACGAGCAGTACTTC.

The chain couples TRBV2 to TRBJ2-7; 8 bases are a match to TRBD2. The CDR3 has 16 residues. CDR1 SNHLY and CDR2 FYNNEI come from the germline V gene. V lost 3 bases, J lost 3 bases, and 10 bases stayed unmatched. CDR3 DNA: TGTGCCAGCAGTGACGAGAGCGGGAGATCCAACTACGAGCAGTACTTC. It is translated as CASSDESGRSNYEQYF.

The chain couples TRBV6-5 to TRBJ1-4; the match to TRBD1 covers 7 bases. V gave up 6 bases and J gave up 2 bases; unmatched junction bases: 3. The CDR3 extends over 14 amino acids. Germline loops: CDR1 MNHEY, CDR2 SVGAGI. The CDR3 is CASRPGQTNEKLFF. The CDR3 coding sequence is TGTGCCAGCAGGCCGGGACAGACTAATGAAAAACTGTTTTTT.

The chain has TRBV7-2 and TRBJ2-3, with TRBD2 matching 8 bases. The length of the CDR3 is 15 residues. V lost 5 bases, J lost 4 bases, and 8 bases stayed unmatched. The germline V gene has CDR1 SGHTA and CDR2 FQGNSA. CDR3: CASSGASGGPDTQYF. The CDR3, as DNA: TGTGCCAGCAGCGGGGCGAGCGGGGGCCCAGATACGCAGTATTTT. Full variable domain (remainder filled in from reference TRBV7-2 and TRBJ2-3): GAGVSQSPSNKVTEKGKDVELRCDPISGHTALYWYRQSLGQGLEFLIYFQGNSAPDKSGLPSDRFSAERTGGSVSTLTIQRTQQEDSAVYLCASSGASGGPDTQYFGPGTRLTVL.

The chain couples TRBV5-1 to TRBJ2-7, with 9 bases identical to TRBD2. The J segment lost 3 bases and the V segment lost 3 bases, leaving 4 bases of the junction unmatched. Germline V gene sequence: CDR1 SGHRS, CDR2 YFSETQ. CDR3 length: 14 residues. CDR3 nucleotide sequence: TGCGCCAGCAGCTCTAGCGGGGAGTTCTACGAGCAGTACTTC. Amino acids: CASSSSGEFYEQYF.

The rearrangement links TRBV9 to TRBJ1-2; TRBD1 matches 10 bases. Trimming took 0 bases from V and 4 from J; bases not matched to a gene: 3. The V gene's germline CDR1 is SGDLS and CDR2 YYNGEE. The CDR3 loop spans 15 amino acids. The CDR3 is CASSVGDRGGYGYTF. The CDR3 DNA sequence: TGTGCCAGCAGCGTAGGGGACAGGGGAGGCTATGGCTACACCTTC.

This clone was counted a single time. The V call is TRBV12-3 or TRBV12-4, the J call TRBJ1-2; D might be TRBD1 (5 bases). Trimming stripped 3 bases from V and 5 bases from J, with 10 bases between. The CDR3 runs to 13 residues. CDR3 sequence reads: CASSLSGKYGYTF. CDR3 DNA sequence: TGTGCCAGCAGTTTGTCAGGGAAGTATGGCTACACCTTC.

The rearrangement links TRBV19 to TRBJ1-5, with D unresolved. The germline V gene has CDR1 LNHDA and CDR2 SQIVND (reference sequence). The CDR3 is made up of 12 amino acids. V shed 6 bases and J shed 4 bases, with 7 bases lying between them. CDR3 region: CASRAANQPQHF. CDR3 coding DNA: TGTGCCAGTAGAGCGGCTAATCAGCCCCAGCATTTT.

The genes are TRBV15 and TRBJ2-7; 7 bases are a match to TRBD1. The CDR3 consists of 16 residues. CDR1 and CDR2 from the germline V gene are LNHNV and YYDKDF (reference sequence). V shed 2 bases, J shed 2 bases, and the junction held 9 bases outside the gene matches. CDR3 sequence (DNA): TGTGCCACCAGCAGACTACTAGAGGGGACAGCCTACGAGCAGTACTTC. Amino acids: CATSRLLEGTAYEQYF. Drawing the rest from reference TRBV15 and TRBJ2-7, the complete variable domain is DAMVIQNPRYQVTQFGKPVTLSCSQTLNHNVMYWYQQKSSQAPKLLFHYYDKDFNNEADTPDNFQSRRPNTSFCFLDIRSPGLGDTAMYLCATSRLLEGTAYEQYFGPGTRLTVT.

V and J are TRBV28 and TRBJ2-3; D is perhaps TRBD2 (6 bases). Per germline, CDR1 MDHEN and CDR2 SYDVKM. CDR3 length: 18 residues. The V gene lost 5 bases and the J gene lost 5 bases, with 26 bases spanning the gap. This CDR3 is CASSAPRNRDSRGDTQYF. The CDR3, as DNA: TGTGCCAGCAGTGCCCCGAGGAATCGGGACTCCCGGGGAGATACGCAGTATTTT.

This clone is a singleton in its sample. The V gene is TRBV14, the J gene TRBJ2-3; 7 positions match TRBD2. This CDR3 is built from 16 residues. V trimming: 5 bases; J trimming: 6 bases; junction bases outside the gene matches: 14. Germline V gene lookup returns CDR1 SGHDN and CDR2 FVKESK. The CDR3 DNA sequence: TGTGCCAGCAGCGAAAGAGGCGGCGGGAGTAGGGATACGCAGTATTTT. Amino acids: CASSERGGGSRDTQYF.

The chain couples TRBV7-6 to TRBJ1-2; TRBD1 matches at 7 bases. V dropped 4 bases and J dropped 3; count of bases not matched to a gene: 8. CDR3 length: 15 amino acids. Germline values: CDR1 SGHVS, CDR2 FNYEAQ. The CDR3: CASSSTARGDYGYTF. The DNA for the CDR3 is TGTGCCAGCAGCTCTACGGCCAGGGGGGACTATGGCTACACCTTC.

This clone was recorded a few times. The rearrangement links TRBV5-6 to TRBJ2-7, with 7 bases aligning to TRBD1. The CDR3 has 14 amino acids. The V segment lost 4 bases and the J segment 3 bases; nucleotides outside the gene matches: 7. Germline CDR1 SGHDT, CDR2 YYEEEE. The CDR3: CASSPRDSHYEQYF. In DNA form, the CDR3 reads TGTGCCAGCAGCCCCCGGGACAGCCACTACGAGCAGTACTTC.

The rearrangement uses TRBV27 and TRBJ2-3, with D maybe TRBD2 (5 bases). Germline CDR1 reads MNHEY; CDR2 reads SMNVEV (reference sequence). V was shortened by 6 bases and J by 5 bases, with 18 bases between the two germline ends. The CDR3 totals 15 residues. CDR3 protein: CASRRRETTQDTQYF. DNA of the CDR3: TGTGCCAGCAGACGACGGGAAACTACGCAAGATACGCAGTATTTT.

This chain joins TRBV18 and TRBJ1-4; tentative D call: TRBD1 (5 bases). This CDR3 contains 16 residues. Germline V gene lookup returns CDR1 KGHSH and CDR2 LQKENI. V lost 2 bases, J lost 0 bases, and 10 bases lay in between. The CDR3 DNA reads as TGTGCCAGCTCACCAGAGTCGGGGGCAACTAATGAAAAACTGTTTTTT. The encoded protein is CASSPESGATNEKLFF. Full variable domain (rest looked up from reference TRBV18 and TRBJ1-4): NAGVMQNPRHLVRRRGQEARLRCSPMKGHSHVYWYRQLPEEGLKFMVYLQKENIIDESGMPKERFSAEFPKEGPSILRIQQVVRGDSAAYFCASSPESGATNEKLFFGSGTQLSVL.

The sample holds one count of this clone. The V call is TRBV5-1, the J call TRBJ1-2, with unresolved D. The germline V gene has CDR1 SGHRS and CDR2 YFSETQ. The CDR3 is 14 residues long. V was pared by 0 bases and J by 1 base, with 7 bases between. The CDR3 nucleotides are TGCGCCAGCAGCTTGGCCCCGAGTAACTATGGCTACACCTTC. It is translated as CASSLAPSNYGYTF.

This rearrangement joins TRBV5-4 to TRBJ2-1, with 7 nucleotides matching TRBD2. Germline loops: CDR1 SGHNT, CDR2 YYREEE (reference sequence). Germline trimming cut 9 bases from V and 8 bases from J; bases unmatched to any gene: 17. The CDR3 runs 15 residues. The CDR3 sequence: CATSLSGGPFYEQFF. The CDR3 DNA reads TGTGCCACCTCACTGTCGGGGGGACCCTTCTATGAGCAGTTCTTC.

As DNA, the CDR3 is TGTGCCAGCAGTTCTCTGGGACTACCGGACAATGAGCAGTTCTTC. Amino acid sequence: CASSSLGLPDNEQFF. V and J are TRBV6-2 or TRBV6-3 and TRBJ2-1; TRBD2 matches at 7 bases. After removal of 4 bases from V and 5 bases from J, the junction contained 8 bases not matched to a gene. Germline CDR1 MNHEY, CDR2 SVGEGT. CDR3 length: 15 amino acids.

CDR3 sequence (DNA): TGTGCCACCAGTGATAGAACAGTAAGCAATCAGCCCCAGCATTTT. This codes for CATSDRTVSNQPQHF. The V call is TRBV24-1, the J call TRBJ1-5; no firm D call. This CDR3 comprises 15 residues. Germline assignment: CDR1 KGHDR and CDR2 SFDVKD. V was trimmed by 3 bases and J by 1 base, leaving 9 bases between them.

CDR3 region: CAWSGGTAPPSGTEAFF. CDR3 sequence (DNA): TGTGCCTGGAGTGGGGGGACAGCACCTCCCTCGGGCACTGAAGCTTTCTTT. The rearrangement links TRBV30 to TRBJ1-1, with 7 bases lining up with TRBD1. The CDR3 is 17 residues long. Germline-derived CDR1 and CDR2 are GTSNPN and SVGIG (reference sequence). V trimming: 1 base; J trimming: 4 bases; junction bases outside the gene matches: 15.

The chain is built from TRBV5-1 and TRBJ2-1; 8 nucleotides agree with TRBD1. This CDR3 is 14 amino acids long. Trimming removed 0 bases from V and 10 bases from J; junction bases left unmatched: 6. The germline gives CDR1 SGHRS, CDR2 YFSETQ. The CDR3 sequence: CASSLGQGKMEQFF. DNA of the CDR3: TGCGCCAGCAGCTTGGGACAGGGGAAAATGGAGCAGTTCTTC.

V gene TRBV7-2 combines with J gene TRBJ1-5, with 9 bases identical to TRBD1. The CDR3 runs 17 residues. Germline assignment: CDR1 SGHTA and CDR2 FQGNSA. V shed 5 bases, J shed 0 bases, and the junction held 8 bases outside the gene matches. CDR3 in amino acids: CASSPGQGRNSNQPQHF. For the CDR3, the DNA is TGTGCCAGCAGCCCGGGACAGGGACGGAATAGCAATCAGCCCCAGCATTTT.